This TCR beta chain is drawn from a study of blood T cell repertoires in COVID-19. Individuals drawn from around 24 US areas were roughly 18 to 95 years old. The table came from immunoSEQ multiplex PCR; TCRdb's copy has only in-frame clones and leaves some out. The repertoire holds approximately 300,000 clones, with more than 85% as singletons. This clonotype was sampled from a young woman who had been exposed to COVID-19. Source material: PBMCs or T cells enriched from blood (not recorded which).

The CDR3 loop reads CASSEGPGGGYTF. DNA of the CDR3: TGCGCCAGCAGCGAGGGGCCGGGAGGTGGCTACACCTTC. The genes are TRBV5-1 and TRBJ1-2; TRBD1 might be the D (5 bases). CDR3 length: 13 residues. Germline V gene lookup returns CDR1 SGHRS and CDR2 YFSETQ. Between the trimmed V and J ends, which lost 4 bases and 7 bases, there was a span of 14 bases.